These T cell receptor beta chains were read from a single sample in a study of glioma-infiltrating T cells after dendritic cell vaccination. Some clones are missing from TCRdb's copy, which holds only in-frame ones; the method was immunoSEQ multiplex PCR. The sample yields fewer than 85,000 clones, almost 85% seen once. The source was blood, collected before dendritic cell vaccination. The receptors come from a human donor with glioblastoma. Both conserved end residues are part of each CDR3. A D gene is named only where the DNA matches it firmly. Not all rows give a size; the values are once, few, many and, for expanded clones, a class.

j_call: TRBJ1-3; d_call: NA; clone_size: NA; v_call: TRBV7-8; cdr3_nt: TGTGCCAGCAGCCGCCAGGGGTACTCTGGAAACACCATATATTTT; cdr3_aa: CASSRQGYSGNTIYF
j_call: TRBJ1-4; d_call: NA; clone_size: NA; v_call: TRBV27; cdr3_nt: TGTGCCAGTATAAAAAATGGGGGGGATTCCAATGAAAAACTGTTTTTT; cdr3_aa: CASIKNGGDSNEKLFF
j_call: TRBJ1-4; d_call: NA; clone_size: NA; v_call: TRBV5-1; cdr3_nt: TGCGCCAGCAGCTTTTCAGGGACTGGCGAAAAACTGTTTTTT; cdr3_aa: CASSFSGTGEKLFF
j_call: TRBJ1-5; d_call: TRBD1; clone_size: NA; v_call: TRBV19; cdr3_nt: TGTGCCAGTACCCATGACAGGGGTCAGGTGCAGCCCCAGCATTTT; cdr3_aa: CASTHDRGQVQPQHF
j_call: TRBJ1-1; d_call: TRBD1; clone_size: NA; v_call: TRBV5-1; cdr3_nt: TGCGCCAGCAGCTTGAGCCGACAGGGTAAAGGCACTGAAGCTTTCTTT; cdr3_aa: CASSLSRQGKGTEAFF
j_call: TRBJ1-5; d_call: NA; clone_size: NA; v_call: TRBV11-1; cdr3_nt: TGTGCCAGCAGCCAATCCTACAATCAGCCCCAGCATTTT; cdr3_aa: CASSQSYNQPQHF
j_call: TRBJ1-5; d_call: NA; clone_size: NA; v_call: TRBV18; cdr3_nt: TGTGCCAGCTCACCAGCTGCGGGTAATCAGCCCCAGCATTTT; cdr3_aa: CASSPAAGNQPQHF
j_call: TRBJ1-3; d_call: TRBD1; clone_size: NA; v_call: TRBV4-1; cdr3_nt: TGCGCCAGCAGCCAGGGACAGGGGGCTACGGGAAACACCATATATTTT; cdr3_aa: CASSQGQGATGNTIYF
j_call: TRBJ2-7; d_call: NA; clone_size: NA; v_call: TRBV5-1; cdr3_nt: TGCGCCAGCAGCTTGGGAGGGTACGAGCAGTACTTC; cdr3_aa: CASSLGGYEQYF
j_call: TRBJ2-6; d_call: TRBD1; clone_size: many; v_call: TRBV28; cdr3_nt: TGTGCCAGCAGTTCTTCAGGGGGATCGGCCAACGTCCTGACTTTC; cdr3_aa: CASSSSGGSANVLTF
j_call: TRBJ1-2; d_call: NA; clone_size: NA; v_call: TRBV5-1; cdr3_nt: TGCGCCAGCAGCCAGACAGGCCCTAACTATGGCTACACCTTC; cdr3_aa: CASSQTGPNYGYTF
j_call: TRBJ2-1; d_call: TRBD2; clone_size: NA; v_call: TRBV9; cdr3_nt: TGTGCCAGCAGCGCCCCACTAGCGGGGGGGATCAATGAGCAGTTCTTC; cdr3_aa: CASSAPLAGGINEQFF
j_call: TRBJ1-6; d_call: NA; clone_size: NA; v_call: TRBV9; cdr3_nt: TGTGCCAGCAGCGTAGGGGACCGGGACTTACCCCTCCACTTT; cdr3_aa: CASSVGDRDLPLHF
j_call: TRBJ2-7; d_call: TRBD1; clone_size: NA; v_call: TRBV11-3; cdr3_nt: TGTGCCAGCAGCCTCCGGGGACAGGGGTACGAGCAGTACTTC; cdr3_aa: CASSLRGQGYEQYF
j_call: TRBJ1-2; d_call: TRBD1; clone_size: once; v_call: TRBV7-2; cdr3_nt: TGTGCCAGCAGCCTAGTACAGGGGGCTAGATCTAACTATGGCTACACCTTC; cdr3_aa: CASSLVQGARSNYGYTF
j_call: TRBJ2-1; d_call: TRBD2; clone_size: NA; v_call: TRBV4-1; cdr3_nt: TGCGCCAGCAGCCAAGCCCCGGGGGTAGCGGGGGGGTTGGATGAGCAGTTCTTC; cdr3_aa: CASSQAPGVAGGLDEQFF
j_call: TRBJ1-1; d_call: NA; clone_size: once; v_call: TRBV6-6; cdr3_nt: TGTGCCAGCAGGCGGGACGGCGCCACTGAAGCTTTCTTT; cdr3_aa: CASRRDGATEAFF
j_call: TRBJ2-1; d_call: TRBD2; clone_size: NA; v_call: TRBV7-6; cdr3_nt: TGTGCCAGCAGCTCTCGGACTAGCGGGGGGGTTAATGAGCAGTTCTTC; cdr3_aa: CASSSRTSGGVNEQFF
j_call: TRBJ2-7; d_call: TRBD1; clone_size: once; v_call: TRBV7-7; cdr3_nt: TGTGCCAGCAGCCCGACAGGGTACGAGCAGTACTTC; cdr3_aa: CASSPTGYEQYF
j_call: TRBJ2-2; d_call: TRBD1; clone_size: NA; v_call: TRBV5-6; cdr3_nt: TGTGCCAGCACCGTCCGGGACAGAAACACCGGGGAGCTGTTTTTT; cdr3_aa: CASTVRDRNTGELFF
j_call: TRBJ2-2; d_call: NA; clone_size: NA; v_call: TRBV6-1; cdr3_nt: TGTGCCGGATCATCAGGGGCTTCGAACACCGGGGAGCTGTTTTTT; cdr3_aa: CAGSSGASNTGELFF
j_call: TRBJ2-3; d_call: TRBD2; clone_size: NA; v_call: TRBV4-2; cdr3_nt: TGTGCCAGCAGCCAACAACTAGCGGGAGAGGGCCCAGATACGCAGTATTTT; cdr3_aa: CASSQQLAGEGPDTQYF